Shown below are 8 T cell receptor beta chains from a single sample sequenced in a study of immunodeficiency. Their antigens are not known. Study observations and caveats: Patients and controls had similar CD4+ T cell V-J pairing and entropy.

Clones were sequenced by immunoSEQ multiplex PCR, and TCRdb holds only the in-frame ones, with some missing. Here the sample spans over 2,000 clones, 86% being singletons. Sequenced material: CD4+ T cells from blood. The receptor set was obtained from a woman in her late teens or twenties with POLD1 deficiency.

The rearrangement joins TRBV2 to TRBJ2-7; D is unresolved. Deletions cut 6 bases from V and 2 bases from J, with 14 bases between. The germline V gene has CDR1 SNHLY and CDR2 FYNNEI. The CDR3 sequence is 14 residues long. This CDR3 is CASRAQTVTYEQYF. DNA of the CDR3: TGTGCCAGCAGGGCGCAAACTGTTACCTACGAGCAGTACTTC.

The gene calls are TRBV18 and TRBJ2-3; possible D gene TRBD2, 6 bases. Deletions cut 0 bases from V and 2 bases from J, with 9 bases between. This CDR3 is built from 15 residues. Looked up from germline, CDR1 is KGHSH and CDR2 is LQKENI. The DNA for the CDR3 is TGTGCCAGCTCACCACCGACTAGACACACAGATACGCAGTATTTT. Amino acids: CASSPPTRHTDTQYF.

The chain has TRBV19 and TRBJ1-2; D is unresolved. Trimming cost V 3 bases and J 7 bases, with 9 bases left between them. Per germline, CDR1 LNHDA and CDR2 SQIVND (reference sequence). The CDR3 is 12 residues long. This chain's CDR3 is CASSILGGGYTF. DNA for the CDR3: TGTGCCAGTAGTATCCTTGGAGGTGGCTACACCTTC.

CDR3 coding DNA: TGCGCCAGCAGCTTGAGGGACCAAGGTAACACCGGGGAGCTGTTTTTT. Translation gives CASSLRDQGNTGELFF. The chain couples TRBV5-1 to TRBJ2-2; D is perhaps TRBD1 or TRBD2 (5 bases each). The CDR3 spans 16 residues. V lost 1 base and J lost 2, with 12 bases in between. Germline loops: CDR1 SGHRS, CDR2 YFSETQ.

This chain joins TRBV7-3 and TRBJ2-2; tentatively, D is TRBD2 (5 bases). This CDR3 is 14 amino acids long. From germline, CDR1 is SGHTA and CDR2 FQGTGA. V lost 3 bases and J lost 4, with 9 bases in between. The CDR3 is CASSFLAGTGELFF. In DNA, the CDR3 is TGTGCCAGCAGCTTTCTGGCGGGCACCGGGGAGCTGTTTTTT.

The CDR3: CSVSEGNQPQHF. CDR3 nucleotides: TGCAGCGTTTCTGAGGGCAATCAGCCCCAGCATTTT. The chain joins TRBV29-1 to TRBJ1-5, with D unresolved. The CDR3 loop spans 12 amino acids. Trimming removed 5 bases from V and 2 bases from J, with 7 bases in between. Germline V gives CDR1 SQVTM, CDR2 ANQGSEA.

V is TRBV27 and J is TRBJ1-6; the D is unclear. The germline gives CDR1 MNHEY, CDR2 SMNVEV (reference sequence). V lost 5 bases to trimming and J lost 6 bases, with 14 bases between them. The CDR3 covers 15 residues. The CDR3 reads CASSLEGTGNSPLHF. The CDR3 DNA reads TGTGCCAGCAGTCTCGAGGGAACTGGTAATTCACCCCTCCACTTT.

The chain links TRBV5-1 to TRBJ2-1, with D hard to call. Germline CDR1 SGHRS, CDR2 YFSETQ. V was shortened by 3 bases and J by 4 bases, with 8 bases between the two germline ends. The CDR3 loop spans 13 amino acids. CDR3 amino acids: CASSSASYNEQFF. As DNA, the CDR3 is TGCGCCAGCAGCTCCGCTAGTTACAATGAGCAGTTCTTC.